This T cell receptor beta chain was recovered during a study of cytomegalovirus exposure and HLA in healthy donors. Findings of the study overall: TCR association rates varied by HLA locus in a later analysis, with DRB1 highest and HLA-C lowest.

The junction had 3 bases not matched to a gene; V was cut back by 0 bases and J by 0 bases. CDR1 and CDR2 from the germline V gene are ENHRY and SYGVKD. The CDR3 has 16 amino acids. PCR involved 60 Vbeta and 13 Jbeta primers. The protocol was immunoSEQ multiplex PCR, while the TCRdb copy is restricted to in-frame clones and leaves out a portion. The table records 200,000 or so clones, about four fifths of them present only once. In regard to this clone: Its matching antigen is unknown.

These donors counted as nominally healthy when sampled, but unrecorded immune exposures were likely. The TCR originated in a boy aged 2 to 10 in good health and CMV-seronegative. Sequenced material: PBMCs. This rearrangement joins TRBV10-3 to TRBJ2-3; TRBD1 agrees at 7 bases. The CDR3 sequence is CAISESRDSSTDTQYF. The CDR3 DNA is TGTGCCATCAGTGAGTCGAGGGACAGTAGCACAGATACGCAGTATTTT.